This TCR beta chain derives from a study of cytomegalovirus exposure and HLA in healthy donors. Study results and limitations: As immune exposure information, only CMV serostatus was available. A later analysis found common viral pathogens apparently linked to several of the most significant clusters. The study recorded around 160 TCR beta chains that were cytomegalovirus-associated.

To note about this clone: The antigen is not known.

Germline V gene sequence: CDR1 LGHNA, CDR2 YSLEER. V lost 5 bases and J lost 0; bases outside the gene matches: 19. The CDR3 covers 22 residues. Amplification used 60 Vbeta primers and 13 Jbeta primers. Measured with immunoSEQ multiplex PCR; TCRdb has only the in-frame clones, and not every one. The profile covers roughly 130,000 clones, with 82% appearing a single time and about 11% taken by the ten largest. This chain connects TRBV4-3 to TRBJ2-1; TRBD2 agrees at 13 bases. The origin of this receptor is a male donor in good health and CMV-seropositive. Sequencing was performed on PBMCs. CDR3 in DNA: TGCGCCAGCAGCAAGATTGGACAGGGGCGGACTAGCGGGAGAAGCTCCTACAATGAGCAGTTCTTC. Amino acid sequence: CASSKIGQGRTSGRSSYNEQFF.